Each of the 14 T cell receptor beta chains below was sequenced from the same sample in a study of blood T cells in healthy people across ages. The authors ran a second PCR of about 7 to 11 cycles using a sample-barcoded 5' primer and a J-beta primer mix. TCRdb fed the 5' RACE reads into MiXCR, producing one record per CDR3 protein. The sample records hundreds of thousands of distinct CDR3 sequences, 24% being singletons. This same sample was also taken into another study, of T cells of mothers and their children.

The specimen was blood. The receptors originated from a boy younger than 18 in good health.

V is TRBV11-3 and J is TRBJ2-1; 9 bases are a match to TRBD2. Germline V CDR1 and CDR2: SGHNT, YENEEA. There are 15 residues in the CDR3. The V and J ends lost 1 base and 10 bases, in that order; junction bases with no gene match: 8. The CDR3 coding sequence is TGTGCCAGCAGCTTAGGTCCTAGCGGGGCCCCCGAGCAGTTCTTC. Its translation is CASSLGPSGAPEQFF.

The chain combines TRBV7-2 with TRBJ2-2, with TRBD2 matching over 9 bases. The CDR3 length is 18 residues. Germline V gene sequence: CDR1 SGHTA, CDR2 FQGNSA. With 5 bases clipped from V and 9 bases from J, the junction kept 19 bases outside the gene matches. The CDR3 spells CASSRTTIAGVFPWELFF. CDR3 coding DNA: TGTGCCAGCAGCCGAACAACCATAGCGGGAGTATTTCCTTGGGAGCTGTTTTTT.

This clonotype was counted at least ten times. V gene TRBV28 combines with J gene TRBJ2-7; D uncertain. With 5 bases removed from V and 0 bases from J, the gap between germline ends came to 5 bases. CDR1 and CDR2 (germline): MDHEN, SYDVKM. The CDR3 length is 12 residues. The CDR3 region is CASSTPSYEQYF. The CDR3 coding sequence is TGTGCCAGCAGTACCCCCTCCTACGAGCAGTACTTC. Looking up the rest from reference TRBV28 and TRBJ2-7 gives the full variable domain: DVKVTQSSRYLVKRTGEKVFLECVQDMDHENMFWYRQDPGLGLRLIYFSYDVKMKEKGDIPEGYSVSREKKERFSLILESASTNQTSMYLCASSTPSYEQYFGPGTRLTVT.

CDR3 DNA: TGTGCCAGTAGTATAGATCGGCAGGGCGGGAATCAGCCCCAGCATTTT. This gives the protein CASSIDRQGGNQPQHF. V usage is TRBV19 and J usage is TRBJ1-5, with a weak D call TRBD1 (5 bases). CDR1 LNHDA and CDR2 SQIVND come from the germline V gene (reference sequence). The V end lost 0 bases, the J end lost 4 bases, and 13 bases lay between the germline ends. The CDR3 covers 16 residues.

This clonotype turned up a few times. CDR3 DNA sequence: TGCGCCAGCAGTGCAAGCGGAGCCAAAAACATTCAGTACTTC. Translated, it gives CASSASGAKNIQYF. V usage is TRBV10-2 and J usage is TRBJ2-4; tentative D call: TRBD2 (5 bases). The CDR3 consists of 14 residues. Trimming took off 4 bases at V and 0 bases at J, with 7 bases between the two ends. Germline CDR1 reads WSHSY; CDR2 reads SAAADI.

This clonotype was seen more than once but under ten times. This chain uses TRBV6-5 with TRBJ2-3; D is undetermined. V was shortened by 1 base and J by 6 bases, with 5 bases between the two germline ends. CDR3 length: 12 amino acids. Per the germline V gene, CDR1 is MNHEY and CDR2 is SVGAGI. Written as DNA, the CDR3 is TGTGCCAGCAGTTACTTCGGTGATACGCAGTATTTT. Translation gives CASSYFGDTQYF.

This clonotype was seen a few times. The chain joins TRBV19 to TRBJ1-5; no firm D call. The CDR3 spans 16 residues. V was cut by 5 bases and J by 1 base, with 15 bases left in between. CDR1 and CDR2 (germline): LNHDA, SQIVND (reference sequence). CDR3 sequence reads: CASSSPTRQSNQPQHF. The CDR3 DNA follows: TGTGCCAGTAGTTCTCCCACACGGCAGAGCAATCAGCCCCAGCATTTT.

The sample holds a few counts of this clonotype. J is TRBJ2-7 and V is TRBV29-1; D possibly matches TRBD1 or TRBD2 (5 bases each). Trimming cost V 3 bases and J 2 bases, with 14 bases left between them. The CDR3 is made up of 14 amino acids. The germline V gene encodes CDR1 SQVTM and CDR2 ANQGSEA. The CDR3 loop reads CSVELGAGAYEQYF. The CDR3, as DNA: TGCAGCGTTGAGCTCGGGGCAGGAGCCTACGAGCAGTACTTC.

The chain uses TRBV6-1 and TRBJ2-4, with D unresolved. The CDR3 runs to 14 residues. Germline V gene lookup returns CDR1 MNHNS and CDR2 SASEGT. V lost 6 bases to trimming and J lost 0 bases, with 9 bases between them. The CDR3 nucleotides read TGTGCCAGCAGGGCTCGAGGAGCCAAAAACATTCAGTACTTC. Residues: CASRARGAKNIQYF.

The chain joins TRBV28 to TRBJ1-1; no reliable D call. CDR1 MDHEN and CDR2 SYDVKM come from the germline V gene. The CDR3 consists of 11 residues. Deletions cut 4 bases from V and 11 bases from J, with 11 bases between. The CDR3: CASSSPVVAFF. CDR3 coding DNA: TGTGCCAGCAGTTCACCTGTCGTTGCTTTCTTT.

This chain connects TRBV4-2 to TRBJ1-3; no clear D gene. The V end lost 1 base, the J end lost 2 bases, and 18 bases lay between the germline ends. From germline, CDR1 is LGHNA and CDR2 YNFKEQ. CDR3 length: 18 amino acids. As DNA, the CDR3 is TGTGCCAGCAGCCAAGTATCCATAGTGGACTTGACTGGAAACACCATATATTTT. The encoded protein is CASSQVSIVDLTGNTIYF.

This clonotype was seen a handful of times. The V gene is TRBV7-2, the J gene TRBJ2-1; D is perhaps TRBD1 or TRBD2 (6 bases each). The germline gives CDR1 SGHTA, CDR2 FQGNSA. The CDR3 extends over 15 amino acids. The V end was cut by 6 bases, the J end by 3 bases, with 15 bases between. CDR3 in amino acids: CASRGAGLYYNEQFF. CDR3 nucleotides: TGTGCCAGCAGGGGGGCGGGACTCTACTACAATGAGCAGTTCTTC.

This chain links TRBV7-6 with TRBJ1-5; 10 nucleotides line up with TRBD1. Looked up from germline, CDR1 is SGHVS and CDR2 is FNYEAQ. Trimming at V came to 5 bases and at J to 2 bases, leaving 12 bases not matched to a gene. The CDR3 extends over 18 amino acids. DNA for the CDR3: TGTGCCAGCAGCCTTAAAGGTTCCGGGACAGGGGGCAATCAGCCCCAGCATTTT. This translates into CASSLKGSGTGGNQPQHF.

This clonotype was found a few times. This chain uses TRBV12-3 or TRBV12-4 with TRBJ2-7; 7 bases line up with TRBD2. This CDR3 contains 15 residues. Trimming at V came to 3 bases and at J to 5 bases, leaving 10 bases not matched to a gene. In DNA form, the CDR3 reads TGTGCCAGCAGTTTTTGGATGGCAGGGACTAACGAGCAGTACTTC. This codes for CASSFWMAGTNEQYF.